These T cell receptor beta chains were read from a single sample in a study of blood T cell repertoires in COVID-19. The method was immunoSEQ multiplex PCR; TCRdb's version includes in-frame clones alone and lacks a portion of them. Of tens of thousands of clones listed, nearly 90% are singletons. Sequenced input: peripheral blood. The receptors stem from a man aged 60 to 75 with acute or convalescent COVID-19. The CDR3 runs from the conserved cysteine through the conserved F or W. D genes are given only for firm matches.

TRBV28,TRBD1,TRBJ2-3,CASSMTGITDTQYF
TRBV12-5,-,TRBJ1-3,CASGDPLQGLYSGNTIYF
TRBV6-6,TRBD1,TRBJ1-1,CASRTDRGNTEAFF
TRBV19,TRBD1,TRBJ1-2,CASNEGGTGFGYTF
TRBV6-6,-,TRBJ1-1,CASSSNTGNTEAFF
TRBV3-1/TRBV3-2,-,TRBJ1-1,CASSKARGTEAFF
TRBV27,TRBD1,TRBJ2-7,CASSLPVGTGLHEQYF
TRBV27,-,TRBJ2-7,CASSLAGLSYEQYF
TRBV12-3/TRBV12-4,-,TRBJ1-4,CASGSSGKLFF
TRBV7-2,-,TRBJ2-2,CASSFSRLTGELFF
TRBV19,TRBD1,TRBJ1-3,CASTPQGPGNTIYF
TRBV29-1,-,TRBJ1-3,CSAGRDTIYF
TRBV11-2,-,TRBJ2-7,CASSLGLTGYEQYF
TRBV2,TRBD2,TRBJ2-7,CASLIFTSGSYEQYF
TRBV5-5,-,TRBJ1-5,CASSLAGGNQPQHF
TRBV18,-,TRBJ2-1,CASSPPFGTLASQGKQFF
TRBV7-2,TRBD2,TRBJ2-2,CASSPGLAGVAGELFF